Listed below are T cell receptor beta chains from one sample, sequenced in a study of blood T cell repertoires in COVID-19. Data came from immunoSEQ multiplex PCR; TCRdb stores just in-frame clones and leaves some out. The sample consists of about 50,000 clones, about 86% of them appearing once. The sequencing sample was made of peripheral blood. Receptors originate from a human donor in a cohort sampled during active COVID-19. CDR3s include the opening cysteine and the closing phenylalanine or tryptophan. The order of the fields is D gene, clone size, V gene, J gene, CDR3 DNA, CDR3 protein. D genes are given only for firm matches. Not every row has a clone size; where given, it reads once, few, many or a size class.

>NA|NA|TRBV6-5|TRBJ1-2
TGTGCCAGCAGTTCCCTACAGCTCTCTGGGGGCTACACCTTC
CASSSLQLSGGYTF
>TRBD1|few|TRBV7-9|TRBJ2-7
TGTGCCAGCAGCTTAGGACAGGGGGTCGGCGAGCAGTACTTC
CASSLGQGVGEQYF
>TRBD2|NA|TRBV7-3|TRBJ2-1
TGTGCCAGCAGCACCTCTAGCGGGAGTTACAATGAGCAGTTCTTC
CASSTSSGSYNEQFF
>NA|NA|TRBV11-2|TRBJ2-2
TGTGCCAGCAGCTCCTACGAAGGGGCTTCCGGGGAGCTGTTTTTT
CASSSYEGASGELFF
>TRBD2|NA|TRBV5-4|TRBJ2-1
TGTGCCAGCAGCTTGGGGGGACTAGTCGGGCATGAGCAGTTCTTC
CASSLGGLVGHEQFF
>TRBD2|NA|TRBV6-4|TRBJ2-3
TGTGCCAGCAGTGTTAGGGAGGGGTCCACAGATACGCAGTATTTT
CASSVREGSTDTQYF
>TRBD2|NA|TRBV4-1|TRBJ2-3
TGCGCCAGCAGCCAAGACAGCGGGGGGGCACAAGATACGCAGTATTTT
CASSQDSGGAQDTQYF
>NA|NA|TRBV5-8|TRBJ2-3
TGTGCCAGCAGGAGGGACACAGATACGCAGTATTTT
CASRRDTDTQYF
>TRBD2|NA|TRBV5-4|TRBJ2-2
TGTGCCAGCAGCATAGGGACTAGCCCGAACACCGGGGAGCTGTTTTTT
CASSIGTSPNTGELFF
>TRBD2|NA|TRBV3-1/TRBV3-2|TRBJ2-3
TGTGCCAGCAGCCAAGGGACTAGCGGTGGATGGGCGCAGTATTTT
CASSQGTSGGWAQYF
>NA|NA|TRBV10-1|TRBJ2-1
TGCGCCAGCAGCCTGGAACAGGTAACCTACAATGAGCAGTTCTTC
CASSLEQVTYNEQFF
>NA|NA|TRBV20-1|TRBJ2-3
TGCAGTGCTGGTGTGTGGACTACCTTCACAGATACGCAGTATTTT
CSAGVWTTFTDTQYF
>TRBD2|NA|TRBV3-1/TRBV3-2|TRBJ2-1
TGTGCCAGCAGCCGACGAAGACTAGCGGTCAACTACAATGAGCAGTTCTTC
CASSRRRLAVNYNEQFF